This is a list of T cell receptor beta chains from one sample in a study of blood T cell repertoires in COVID-19. Profiled with immunoSEQ multiplex PCR; TCRdb holds only in-frame clones, not every one. The profile shows about 250,000 clones, more than 70% of them singletons. Material for sequencing was peripheral blood. These receptor sequences come from a middle-aged woman who had recovered from COVID-19. Each CDR3 is given without its conserved first and last residue.

J gene: TRBJ2-5; V gene: TRBV7-2; CDR3 protein: ASSGGGRAETQY
J gene: TRBJ2-2; V gene: TRBV6-5; CDR3 protein: ASSYAGTGELF
J gene: TRBJ2-3; V gene: TRBV5-4; CDR3 protein: ASSLEVSGGRDTQY
J gene: TRBJ2-3; V gene: TRBV29-1; CDR3 protein: SADGGGTDTQY
J gene: TRBJ2-7; V gene: TRBV6-5; CDR3 protein: ASSRPGQGIHEQY
J gene: TRBJ2-4; V gene: TRBV11-2; CDR3 protein: ASSLTAGGGNIQY
J gene: TRBJ2-1; V gene: TRBV7-2; CDR3 protein: ASSLPGLAGGPYNEQF
J gene: TRBJ2-7; V gene: TRBV6-5; CDR3 protein: ASLDRGSYEQY
J gene: TRBJ2-7; V gene: TRBV14; CDR3 protein: ASSHARGLFYEQY
J gene: TRBJ1-1; V gene: TRBV9; CDR3 protein: ASSPRDRGRMTEAF
J gene: TRBJ1-5; V gene: TRBV20-1; CDR3 protein: SASTGPTVGQPQH
J gene: TRBJ2-1; V gene: TRBV7-3; CDR3 protein: ASSLNGLADYNEQF
J gene: TRBJ1-2; V gene: TRBV14; CDR3 protein: ASSLRGARGGYT
J gene: TRBJ1-5; V gene: TRBV5-1; CDR3 protein: ASSLAGLSNQPQH
J gene: TRBJ2-2; V gene: TRBV5-4; CDR3 protein: ASSSRQGLWTGELF
J gene: TRBJ1-4; V gene: TRBV4-3; CDR3 protein: ASSRWRDPNEKLF
J gene: TRBJ1-6; V gene: TRBV18; CDR3 protein: ASSPGQGGLSPLH
J gene: TRBJ2-5; V gene: TRBV7-2; CDR3 protein: ASSPGQGGETQY
J gene: TRBJ1-1; V gene: TRBV12-3/TRBV12-4; CDR3 protein: ASRPTGNTEAF
J gene: TRBJ1-4; V gene: TRBV5-1; CDR3 protein: ASSPGASTNEKLF
J gene: TRBJ1-2; V gene: TRBV19; CDR3 protein: ASTPRGANYGYT
J gene: TRBJ2-3; V gene: TRBV6-4; CDR3 protein: ASSEAGNTDTQY
J gene: TRBJ1-1; V gene: TRBV18; CDR3 protein: ASSPLPTPKTTEAF
J gene: TRBJ1-2; V gene: TRBV5-1; CDR3 protein: ASSFLGDGYT
J gene: TRBJ2-7; V gene: TRBV3-1/TRBV3-2; CDR3 protein: ASSQEGLAGGRSYEQY
J gene: TRBJ2-1; V gene: TRBV5-1; CDR3 protein: ASSLAPSQPYNEQF
J gene: TRBJ2-1; V gene: TRBV27; CDR3 protein: ASRIGGVNNEQF
J gene: TRBJ2-3; V gene: TRBV6-2/TRBV6-3; CDR3 protein: ASSYSARDYTDTQY
J gene: TRBJ2-2; V gene: TRBV11-2; CDR3 protein: ASSLDRGGWAGELF
J gene: TRBJ1-3; V gene: TRBV11-3; CDR3 protein: ASSLDRAGVSGNTIY
J gene: TRBJ1-5; V gene: TRBV4-1; CDR3 protein: ASSQEGGWDNQPQH